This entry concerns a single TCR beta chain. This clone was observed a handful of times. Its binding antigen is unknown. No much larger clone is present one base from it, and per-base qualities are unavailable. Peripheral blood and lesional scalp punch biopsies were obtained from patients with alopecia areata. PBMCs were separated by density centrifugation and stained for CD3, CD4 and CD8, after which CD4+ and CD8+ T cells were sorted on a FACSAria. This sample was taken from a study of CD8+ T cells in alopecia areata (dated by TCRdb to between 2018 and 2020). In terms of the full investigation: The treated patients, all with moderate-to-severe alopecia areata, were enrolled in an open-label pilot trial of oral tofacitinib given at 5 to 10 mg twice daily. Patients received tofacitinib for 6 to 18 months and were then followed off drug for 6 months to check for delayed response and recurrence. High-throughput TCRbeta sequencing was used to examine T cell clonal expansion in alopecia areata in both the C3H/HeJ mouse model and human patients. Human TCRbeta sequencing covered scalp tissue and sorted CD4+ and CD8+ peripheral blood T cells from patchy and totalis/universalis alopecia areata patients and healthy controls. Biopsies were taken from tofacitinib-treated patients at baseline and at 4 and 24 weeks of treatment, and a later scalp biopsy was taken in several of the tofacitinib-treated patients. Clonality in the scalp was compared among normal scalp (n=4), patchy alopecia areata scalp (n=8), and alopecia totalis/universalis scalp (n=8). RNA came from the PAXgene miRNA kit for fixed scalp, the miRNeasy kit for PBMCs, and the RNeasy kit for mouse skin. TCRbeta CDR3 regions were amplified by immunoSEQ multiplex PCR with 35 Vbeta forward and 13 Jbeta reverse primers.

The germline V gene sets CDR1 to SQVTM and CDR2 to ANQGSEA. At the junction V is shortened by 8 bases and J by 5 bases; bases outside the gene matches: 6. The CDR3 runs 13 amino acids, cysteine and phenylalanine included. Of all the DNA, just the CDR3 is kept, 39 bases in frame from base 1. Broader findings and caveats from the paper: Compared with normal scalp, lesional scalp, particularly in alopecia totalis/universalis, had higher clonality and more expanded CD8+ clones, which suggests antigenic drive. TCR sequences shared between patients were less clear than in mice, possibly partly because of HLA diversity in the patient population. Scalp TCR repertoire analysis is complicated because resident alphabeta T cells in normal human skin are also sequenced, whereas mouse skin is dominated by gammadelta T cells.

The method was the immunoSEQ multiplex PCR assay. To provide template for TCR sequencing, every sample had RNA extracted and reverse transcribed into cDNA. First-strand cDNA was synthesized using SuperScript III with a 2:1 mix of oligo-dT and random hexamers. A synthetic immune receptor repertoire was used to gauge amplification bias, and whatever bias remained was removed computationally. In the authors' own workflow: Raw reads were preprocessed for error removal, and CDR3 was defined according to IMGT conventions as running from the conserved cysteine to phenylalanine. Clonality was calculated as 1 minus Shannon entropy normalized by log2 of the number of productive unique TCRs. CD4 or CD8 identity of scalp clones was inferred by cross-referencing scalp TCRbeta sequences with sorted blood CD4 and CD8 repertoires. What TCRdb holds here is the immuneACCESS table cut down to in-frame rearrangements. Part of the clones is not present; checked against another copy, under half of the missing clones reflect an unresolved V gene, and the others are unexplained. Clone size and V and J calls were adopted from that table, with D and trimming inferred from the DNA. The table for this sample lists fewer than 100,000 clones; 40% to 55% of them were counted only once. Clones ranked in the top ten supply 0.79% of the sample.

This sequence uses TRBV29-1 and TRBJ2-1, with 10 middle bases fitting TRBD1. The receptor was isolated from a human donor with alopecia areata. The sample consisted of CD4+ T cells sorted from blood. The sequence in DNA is TGCAGCTTGGGACAGGGGACCCACAATGAGCAGTTCTTC. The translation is CSLGQGTHNEQFF.